The rows below give T cell receptor beta chains drawn from one sample of a study of T cells in Graves' hyperthyroidism and ophthalmopathy. TCRdb ran MiXCR on the multiplex PCR reads and lists one entry per CDR3 protein. Here the sample spans about 400,000 distinct CDR3 sequences, around 25% being singletons. The sequenced sample consisted of blood. All receptors come from a man between 50 and 59 years old with Graves' hyperthyroidism. The CDR3 runs from the conserved cysteine through the conserved F or W.

J,V,CDR3
TRBJ2-7,TRBV7-2,CASSYVGTAYEQYF
TRBJ1-2,TRBV5-1,CASSRDSPGYGYTF
TRBJ2-1,TRBV11-1,CASSLTGEDNEQFF
TRBJ2-7,TRBV11-2,CASSLAPGGTYEQYF
TRBJ2-1,TRBV9,CASSGDPRGSSTHEQFF
TRBJ2-3,TRBV6-1,CASCPAVVCTDTQYF
TRBJ1-1,TRBV2,CASSEGEVTNTEAFF
TRBJ1-3,TRBV9,CASSVGRSSGNTIYF
TRBJ1-6,TRBV5-1,CASSSQTGDNSPLHF
TRBJ2-7,TRBV7-9,CASTHRGGYEQYF
TRBJ1-1,TRBV6-5,CASSYSRVPNTEAFF
TRBJ1-6,TRBV7-9,CASSLGGAGVHLHF
TRBJ1-5,TRBV28,CASTPGGSNQPQHF
TRBJ2-7,TRBV20-1,CSARVTGAGVQYF
TRBJ2-3,TRBV20-1,CSASSGTASRDTQYF
TRBJ2-1,TRBV7-9,CASRSGTGAYNEQFF
TRBJ2-3,TRBV12-3/TRBV12-4,CASSLFLVPTDTQYF
TRBJ2-7,TRBV9,CASSVAGLAESYEQYF
TRBJ2-1,TRBV11-2,CASSPRGLAYNEQFF
TRBJ2-5,TRBV3-1,CASSQDEKASGSYF
TRBJ2-7,TRBV6-1,CASSDHRGPTYEQYF
TRBJ1-2,TRBV30,CALLRPGENGYTF
TRBJ1-5,TRBV6-1,CASSADRGGDQPQHF
TRBJ2-1,TRBV7-2,CASSRDSFNEQFF
TRBJ2-7,TRBV3-1,CASSQDLGPPYEQYF
TRBJ2-7,TRBV20-1,CSATTTGEAYEQYF
TRBJ2-1,TRBV5-5,CASSYHRSSYNEQFF
TRBJ2-1,TRBV28,CASSLGSGIMNNEQFF
TRBJ2-2,TRBV4-3,CASSQAPGTGELFF
TRBJ2-3,TRBV19,CASAAPGERRDTQYF
TRBJ2-7,TRBV2,CASSVVRTWEQYF
TRBJ2-5,TRBV7-2,CASSHTKGSGGYLQETQYF
TRBJ2-1,TRBV5-1,CASSGVTGPDLYNEQFF
TRBJ2-4,TRBV6-1,CASSPSLAKNIQYF
TRBJ2-6,TRBV20-1,CSASQGGGANVLTF
TRBJ1-1,TRBV5-6,CASSLEFRGTEAFF
TRBJ1-2,TRBV5-1,CASKKSANYGYTF
TRBJ2-2,TRBV7-9,CASSLPSAPGELFF
TRBJ1-5,TRBV19,CATVRDRGNQPQHF
TRBJ2-7,TRBV11-2,CASSLRTRAYEQYF
TRBJ2-1,TRBV6-5,CASSYRLTSGKYNEQFF
TRBJ1-1,TRBV27,CASSFKGAHYTEAFF
TRBJ2-1,TRBV15,CATSRGRVANEQFF
TRBJ2-1,TRBV2,CASQHSTGLGSYNEQFF
TRBJ2-2,TRBV12-3/TRBV12-4,CASSLPPTGELFF
TRBJ1-1,TRBV20-1,CSGTGRKDEAFF
TRBJ1-2,TRBV29-1,CSATTGTVNYGYTF
TRBJ1-2,TRBV12-3/TRBV12-4,CASSLGQVYGYTF
TRBJ1-2,TRBV28,CASSLYRAYGYTF
TRBJ2-6,TRBV12-3/TRBV12-4,CASSFGPDSSTGANVLTF